Each of the 5 T cell receptor beta chains below was sequenced from the same sample in a study of T cells in Graves' hyperthyroidism and ophthalmopathy. Amplification yielded TCR beta CDR3 regions, with RNA transcripts as the source. RT-PCR in the first round (using the HTBI primer set) targeted the TCR CDR3. TCRdb analysed the multiplex PCR reads with MiXCR anew, one entry per CDR3 protein. The table shows around 540,000 distinct CDR3 sequences, with roughly 16% occurring only once. The specimen was blood. The receptors were gathered from a woman between 25 and 40 years old with Graves' ophthalmopathy.

This clonotype was observed a few times. The genes are TRBV30 and TRBJ2-7; 8 positions match TRBD1. The germline V gene has CDR1 GTSNPN and CDR2 SVGIG (reference sequence). J gave up 7 bases and V 1 base, and 15 bases lay outside the gene matches. The CDR3 contains 16 residues. CDR3 protein: CAWSGTGSRMFMEQYF. In nucleotides, the CDR3 is TGTGCCTGGAGTGGGACAGGGAGCCGGATGTTTATGGAGCAGTACTTC.

This clonotype has at least ten counts. The V call is TRBV30, the J call TRBJ2-1; TRBD1 agrees at 8 bases. This CDR3 is 12 amino acids long. The germline V gene encodes CDR1 GTSNPN and CDR2 SVGIG (reference sequence). V lost 5 bases, J lost 8 bases, and 5 bases stayed unmatched. The CDR3 loop reads CAWGTGGHEQFF. CDR3 nucleotide sequence: TGTGCCTGGGGAACAGGGGGACATGAGCAGTTCTTC.

This clonotype has ten or more counts. The chain carries TRBV2 and TRBJ1-2; a weak D match, TRBD1 (5 bases). V lost 1 base and J 4 bases, leaving 10 bases between the germline ends. Germline V gene data show CDR1 as SNHLY and CDR2 as FYNNEI. The CDR3 spans 14 residues. CDR3: CASSEGQKLYGYTF. The CDR3 nucleotides are TGTGCCAGCAGTGAAGGACAGAAACTCTATGGCTACACCTTC.

In this sample, this clonotype turned up many times. The chain couples TRBV12-3 or TRBV12-4 to TRBJ2-7, with D tentatively TRBD2 (5 bases). Trimming removed 3 bases at V and 5 bases at J, with 14 bases between. The CDR3 has 14 amino acids. The DNA for the CDR3 is TGTGCCAGCAGTTTCGTCGGGAAGGGCCACGAGCAGTACTTC. Translating gives CASSFVGKGHEQYF.

The rearrangement uses TRBV25-1 and TRBJ2-3, with D perhaps TRBD1 or TRBD2 (5 bases each). There are 14 residues in the CDR3. V lost 8 bases to trimming and J lost 0 bases, with 12 bases between them. Looked up from germline, CDR1 is MGHDK and CDR2 is SYGVNS. The CDR3 sequence is CASRDGLSTDTQYF. The CDR3 DNA sequence: TGTGCCAGCCGGGACGGTCTGAGCACAGATACGCAGTATTTT.